This T cell receptor (beta chain) came from a study of blood T cell repertoires in COVID-19. On the study more broadly: Specimens from acute and convalescent COVID-19 originated in the United States, Italy and Spain. PBMCs, B-cell-depleted T cells, or T cells were the source of the cDNA or gDNA that made up the material.

J was trimmed by 6 bases and V by 1 base; bases with no gene match: 3. Germline V CDR1 and CDR2: MNHEY, SMNVEV (reference sequence). The CDR3 sequence is 14 residues long. As handled by the study authors: Using reference gene primer amplification, nucleated cell counts were estimated. Data came from immunoSEQ multiplex PCR; TCRdb stores just in-frame clones and leaves some out. D and trimming come from the DNA, and the V and J calls and clone size come from that table. The table shows 70,000 or so clones, with 80% to 85% occurring only once. The receptor comes from an elderly woman with acute or convalescent COVID-19. The chain is built from TRBV27 and TRBJ1-2; 9 nucleotides line up with TRBD1. Sequenced material: peripheral blood. This CDR3 reads CASSLLGQGDGYTF. In DNA, the CDR3 is TGTGCCAGCAGTTTATTGGGACAGGGAGATGGCTACACCTTC.